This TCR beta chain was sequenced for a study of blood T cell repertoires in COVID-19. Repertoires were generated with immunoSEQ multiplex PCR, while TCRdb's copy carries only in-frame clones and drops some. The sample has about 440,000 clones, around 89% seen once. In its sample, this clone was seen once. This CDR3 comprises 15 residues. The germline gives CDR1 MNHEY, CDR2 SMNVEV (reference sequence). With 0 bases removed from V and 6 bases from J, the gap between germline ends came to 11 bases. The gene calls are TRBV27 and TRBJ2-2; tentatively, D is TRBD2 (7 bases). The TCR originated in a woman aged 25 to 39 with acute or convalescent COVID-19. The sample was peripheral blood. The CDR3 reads CASSLSGGGAGELFF. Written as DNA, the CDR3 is TGTGCCAGCAGTTTATCAGGGGGGGGAGCCGGGGAGCTGTTTTTT.